These T cell receptor beta chains were read from a single sample in a study of control samples from healthy donors and cancer patients. Sequenced by immunoSEQ multiplex PCR; TCRdb stores in-frame clones only, minus some. The table shows over 70,000 clones, with 85% to 90% occurring only once. The sample consisted of PBMCs. These receptors were collected from a woman between 45 and 65 years old with colorectal cancer. Each CDR3 is given with its conserved first and last residue. D genes are given only for firm matches. Not every row has a clone size; where given, it reads once, few, many or a size class.

v_gene	d_gene	j_gene	abundance	CDR3aa	CDR3nt
TRBV6-5	NA	TRBJ1-1	NA	CASNSGLVTEAFF	TGTGCCAGCAACTCGGGGTTGGTCACTGAAGCTTTCTTT
TRBV7-2	NA	TRBJ1-2	NA	CASTPQAPGYGYTF	TGTGCCAGCACCCCACAGGCCCCAGGCTATGGCTACACCTTC
TRBV19	TRBD2	TRBJ2-3	NA	CASNHRRGGDTQYF	TGTGCCAGTAACCATAGGCGGGGAGGGGATACGCAGTATTTT
TRBV27	TRBD2	TRBJ2-5	NA	CASSSLAGEETQYF	TGTGCCAGCAGCTCACTAGCGGGGGAAGAGACCCAGTACTTC
TRBV5-1	NA	TRBJ2-3	NA	CASSLPSTDTQYF	TGCGCCAGCAGTTTGCCGAGCACAGATACGCAGTATTTT
TRBV4-1	NA	TRBJ1-1	NA	CASSQGPFRRLNTEAFF	TGCGCCAGCAGCCAAGGTCCCTTCCGGAGGCTGAACACTGAAGCTTTCTTT
TRBV5-1	NA	TRBJ1-1	NA	CASSRGDGMNTEAFF	TGCGCCAGCAGCCGAGGGGACGGGATGAACACTGAAGCTTTCTTT
TRBV2	NA	TRBJ2-1	NA	CASSEGIQEQFF	TGTGCCAGCAGTGAGGGGATTCAGGAGCAGTTCTTC
TRBV3-1/TRBV3-2	NA	TRBJ2-1	NA	CASTHRDHQFF	TGTGCCAGCACCCATCGGGACCACCAGTTCTTC
TRBV5-1	NA	TRBJ2-2	NA	CASWEGHGNTGELFF	TGCGCCAGCTGGGAGGGACACGGGAACACCGGGGAGCTGTTTTTT
TRBV5-6	NA	TRBJ1-5	once	CASSLAPDQPQHF	TGTGCCAGCAGCTTGGCTCCCGATCAGCCCCAGCATTTT
TRBV4-1	TRBD2	TRBJ2-4	once	CASSLGLAGGPGKNIQYF	TGCGCCAGCAGCCTTGGACTAGCGGGGGGGCCAGGCAAAAACATTCAGTACTTC
TRBV6-5	TRBD2	TRBJ2-1	NA	CASSLAGENNEQFF	TGTGCCAGCAGCCTAGCGGGGGAGAACAATGAGCAGTTCTTC
TRBV7-2	NA	TRBJ2-3	NA	CASRHWGAGTDTQYF	TGTGCCAGCAGGCATTGGGGGGCCGGGACAGATACGCAGTATTTT
TRBV7-2	TRBD2	TRBJ2-3	NA	CASSSTISGGAVDTQYF	TGTGCCAGCAGCTCTACAATTAGCGGGGGGGCGGTAGATACGCAGTATTTT
TRBV7-9	NA	TRBJ1-4	NA	CASSFGQPAEKLFF	TGTGCCAGCAGCTTTGGACAGCCCGCGGAAAAACTGTTTTTT
TRBV4-3	TRBD2	TRBJ2-3	NA	CASSQDKWGRGTDTQYF	TGCGCCAGCAGCCAAGATAAGTGGGGGAGGGGCACAGATACGCAGTATTTT
TRBV6-5	NA	TRBJ2-5	NA	CASSYSGARQETQYF	TGTGCCAGCAGTTACTCGGGGGCGAGGCAAGAGACCCAGTACTTC
TRBV5-1	NA	TRBJ2-5	NA	CASSFGGSGETQYF	TGCGCCAGCAGCTTCGGCGGATCGGGAGAGACCCAGTACTTC
TRBV6-2/TRBV6-3	NA	TRBJ1-1	NA	CASSHNPTSGGTEAFF	TGTGCCAGCAGTCATAATCCCACATCGGGAGGCACTGAAGCTTTCTTT
TRBV7-2	NA	TRBJ1-2	NA	CASSLNTATLDGYTF	TGTGCCAGCAGCTTAAACACAGCGACCTTAGATGGCTACACCTTC
TRBV6-6	TRBD1	TRBJ1-2	NA	CASSPGTGSYGYTF	TGTGCCAGCAGTCCCGGGACAGGCAGCTATGGCTACACCTTC
TRBV19	NA	TRBJ2-3	NA	CASSMGNTDTQYF	TGTGCCAGTAGTATGGGTAACACAGATACGCAGTATTTT
TRBV7-9	TRBD1	TRBJ1-3	NA	CASSGNRDRTSGNTIYF	TGTGCCAGCAGCGGAAACCGGGACAGGACGTCTGGAAACACCATATATTTT
TRBV4-3	NA	TRBJ1-5	NA	CASSQDLGAVNQPQHF	TGCGCCAGCAGCCAAGACCTTGGGGCAGTCAATCAGCCCCAGCATTTT
TRBV7-9	NA	TRBJ2-2	NA	CASSLYVSRSTGELFF	TGTGCCAGCAGCCTATACGTTTCGCGGAGCACCGGGGAGCTGTTTTTT
TRBV6-4	NA	TRBJ2-1	NA	CASMAGEYNEQFF	TGTGCCAGCATGGCAGGGGAATACAATGAGCAGTTCTTC